The rows below give T cell receptor beta chains drawn from one sample of a study of T cell responses to AZD1222 COVID-19 vaccine. Repertoires were generated with immunoSEQ multiplex PCR, while TCRdb's copy carries only in-frame clones and drops some. Of 86,000 or so clones listed, about 86% are singletons. Sample: peripheral blood, taken 28 days after the second AZD1222 dose. The receptor source for this set is an adult who received the AZD1222 COVID-19 vaccine. The CDR3 runs from the conserved cysteine through the conserved F or W.

v_gene: TRBV10-1
j_gene: TRBJ2-2
CDR3aa: CATQAGPNTGELFF

v_gene: TRBV2
j_gene: TRBJ1-5
CDR3aa: CASSYGGEGNQPQHF

v_gene: TRBV6-1
j_gene: TRBJ1-6
CDR3aa: CASSEFGAYNSPLHF

v_gene: TRBV6-2/TRBV6-3
j_gene: TRBJ2-7
CDR3aa: CASSPLAGGLGEQYF

v_gene: TRBV10-3
j_gene: TRBJ2-5
CDR3aa: CAISESGETQYF

v_gene: TRBV2
j_gene: TRBJ1-5
CDR3aa: CASLGQGNQPQHF

v_gene: TRBV7-9
j_gene: TRBJ2-3
CDR3aa: CASSSQLAGGTDTQYF

v_gene: TRBV5-4
j_gene: TRBJ1-6
CDR3aa: CASSPGQSGSYNSPLHF

v_gene: TRBV7-2
j_gene: TRBJ1-1
CDR3aa: CASSLSLEAFF

v_gene: TRBV25-1
j_gene: TRBJ1-6
CDR3aa: CASSGQTNSPLHF

v_gene: TRBV28
j_gene: TRBJ1-3
CDR3aa: CASSPPENTIYF

v_gene: TRBV2
j_gene: TRBJ1-4
CDR3aa: CASSRDEKLFF

v_gene: TRBV5-5
j_gene: TRBJ2-1
CDR3aa: CASTSWGSGSRNEQFF

v_gene: TRBV6-6
j_gene: TRBJ1-1
CDR3aa: CASSATESEAFF

v_gene: TRBV10-2
j_gene: TRBJ2-5
CDR3aa: CASLAGGAVTQYF

v_gene: TRBV27
j_gene: TRBJ2-7
CDR3aa: CASSPRTGYEQYF

v_gene: TRBV6-6
j_gene: TRBJ1-2
CDR3aa: CASGSQQGRGGYTF

v_gene: TRBV6-1
j_gene: TRBJ1-4
CDR3aa: CASSEGDRVEKLFF

v_gene: TRBV28
j_gene: TRBJ1-3
CDR3aa: CASSLGGNTIYF

v_gene: TRBV28
j_gene: TRBJ2-7
CDR3aa: CASTLGGREQYF

v_gene: TRBV6-4
j_gene: TRBJ2-2
CDR3aa: CASSGTSGGTGELFF

v_gene: TRBV7-9
j_gene: TRBJ1-2
CDR3aa: CASSLERVAGTF

v_gene: TRBV4-2
j_gene: TRBJ1-1
CDR3aa: CASSQAYLYTEAFF

v_gene: TRBV5-1
j_gene: TRBJ2-3
CDR3aa: CASSLYSDTQYF

v_gene: TRBV28
j_gene: TRBJ1-2
CDR3aa: CASSSPGESGYGYTF

v_gene: TRBV10-1
j_gene: TRBJ2-5
CDR3aa: CASSVTAGETQYF

v_gene: TRBV19
j_gene: TRBJ1-5
CDR3aa: CASSIIGANQPQHF

v_gene: TRBV12-3/TRBV12-4
j_gene: TRBJ2-1
CDR3aa: CASAGYNEQFF

v_gene: TRBV18
j_gene: TRBJ2-7
CDR3aa: CASSPRGGYEQYF

v_gene: TRBV3-1/TRBV3-2
j_gene: TRBJ2-1
CDR3aa: CASSQRLAGGRSYNEQFF

v_gene: TRBV27
j_gene: TRBJ2-1
CDR3aa: CASKSSGASSYNEQFF

v_gene: TRBV7-9
j_gene: TRBJ2-7
CDR3aa: CASSLEQSHYEQYF

v_gene: TRBV5-1
j_gene: TRBJ1-5
CDR3aa: CASSLGGSGNQPQHF

v_gene: TRBV5-1
j_gene: TRBJ2-7
CDR3aa: CASSVRSSGGDSSYEQYF

v_gene: TRBV9
j_gene: TRBJ2-7
CDR3aa: CASSVAGTGASGEQYF

v_gene: TRBV5-1
j_gene: TRBJ1-1
CDR3aa: CASSLGGTANTEAFF

v_gene: TRBV2
j_gene: TRBJ1-2
CDR3aa: CASSEATAYGYTF

v_gene: TRBV28
j_gene: TRBJ2-1
CDR3aa: CASSLGLAGGNEQFF

v_gene: TRBV5-1
j_gene: TRBJ2-2
CDR3aa: CASSPYITGELFF

v_gene: TRBV7-9
j_gene: TRBJ1-1
CDR3aa: CASSLGPGLNTEAFF

v_gene: TRBV2
j_gene: TRBJ2-7
CDR3aa: CASSFGGSYEQYF

v_gene: TRBV6-5
j_gene: TRBJ1-1
CDR3aa: CASRGQGARDTEAFF